This T cell receptor (beta chain) was identified during a study of cytomegalovirus exposure and HLA in healthy donors. The germline V and J ends were trimmed by 8 bases and 7 bases, with 16 bases remaining between them. The germline V gene has CDR1 SGHAT and CDR2 FQNNGV. This CDR3 region has 13 residues. PCR primers comprised 60 Vbeta and 13 Jbeta primers. Method: immunoSEQ multiplex PCR; TCRdb's copy keeps in-frame clones and lacks some. Of about 210,000 clones listed, over 80% are singletons. The TCR comes from a man aged 35 to 55 in good health and CMV-seropositive. Sequenced material: PBMCs. The chain uses TRBV11-2 and TRBJ2-3; D is perhaps TRBD2 (7 bases). The CDR3 coding sequence is TGTGCCAGCGAGGGGGGGAGGGGTAATACGCAGTATTTT. Its translation: CASEGGRGNTQYF. Supplemented by reference TRBV11-2 and TRBJ2-3, the full variable domain reads EAGVAQSPRYKIIEKRQSVAFWCNPISGHATLYWYQQILGQGPKLLIQFQNNGVVDDSQLPKDRFSAERLKGVDSTLKIQPAKLEDSAVYLCASEGGRGNTQYFGPGTRLTVL.